This T cell receptor (beta chain) was sequenced during a study of blood T cell repertoires in COVID-19. TCRdb's copy holds only in-frame clones and misses some; the assay was immunoSEQ multiplex PCR. The data show fewer than 150,000 clones, 77% seen once. The CDR3 loop spans 16 amino acids. CDR1 and CDR2 (germline): SGHVS, FQNEAQ. The V end was cut by 4 bases, the J end by 4 bases, with 20 bases between. This TCR was recovered from a man older than 75 with acute or convalescent COVID-19. The rearrangement links TRBV7-8 to TRBJ2-7; tentatively, D is TRBD1 (6 bases). The sequenced sample was peripheral blood. In nucleotides, the CDR3 is TGTGCCAGCAGCTCCGCCTCCGGGACACGCCCTTACGAGCAGTACTTC. Translation gives CASSSASGTRPYEQYF.